This T cell receptor beta chain comes out of a study of control samples from healthy donors and cancer patients. Generated by immunoSEQ multiplex PCR, the TCRdb table keeps only in-frame clones and is missing some. This sample yields about 54,000 clones, of which approximately 96% are seen a single time; 1.5% to 2% belongs to the top ten. This CDR3 comprises 14 residues. Per the germline V gene, CDR1 is LGHDT and CDR2 is YNNKEL (reference sequence). Trimming at V came to 4 bases and at J to 2 bases, leaving 2 bases not matched to a gene. Sequenced sample: blood. The TCR was taken from a woman in her twenties or thirties in good health. The rearrangement joins TRBV3-1 (or the pseudogene TRBV3-2) to TRBJ2-7; 10 bases fit TRBD2. The CDR3 is CASSPAGGPYEQYF. The CDR3 nucleotides read TGTGCCAGCAGCCCAGCGGGAGGGCCCTACGAGCAGTACTTC.